The rows below give T cell receptor beta chains drawn from one sample of a study of blood T cell repertoires in COVID-19. Sequencing used immunoSEQ multiplex PCR; TCRdb keeps in-frame clones, though not all of them. The sample yields hundreds of thousands of clones, about 80% seen once. Sequenced material: peripheral blood. The receptors shown here come from a human donor in a cohort sampled during active COVID-19. CDR3s include the opening cysteine and the closing phenylalanine or tryptophan.

j_gene: TRBJ1-1; v_gene: TRBV7-2; CDR3aa: CATQGIRYTEAFF
j_gene: TRBJ2-7; v_gene: TRBV14; CDR3aa: CASSPNIWGSEQYF
j_gene: TRBJ1-1; v_gene: TRBV10-2; CDR3aa: CASSTGLGHNQKNTEAFF
j_gene: TRBJ1-1; v_gene: TRBV19; CDR3aa: CASRWTGTTEAFF
j_gene: TRBJ2-3; v_gene: TRBV19; CDR3aa: CASSTTSGGTDTQYF
j_gene: TRBJ1-2; v_gene: TRBV6-1; CDR3aa: CASSEAAGTGLYGYTF
j_gene: TRBJ1-2; v_gene: TRBV6-1; CDR3aa: CASSDKAGGLGGYTF
j_gene: TRBJ2-3; v_gene: TRBV5-1; CDR3aa: CASSPRLGTDTQYF
j_gene: TRBJ2-7; v_gene: TRBV2; CDR3aa: CASTGNTYEQYF
j_gene: TRBJ2-3; v_gene: TRBV7-6; CDR3aa: CASSLGFNTQYF
j_gene: TRBJ2-1; v_gene: TRBV27; CDR3aa: CASREAGGPYNEQFF
j_gene: TRBJ2-7; v_gene: TRBV6-6; CDR3aa: CASSYGQSYEQYF
j_gene: TRBJ2-7; v_gene: TRBV2; CDR3aa: CASSEAGGRSYEQYF
j_gene: TRBJ1-2; v_gene: TRBV5-4; CDR3aa: CASSLDGGNYGYTF
j_gene: TRBJ1-3; v_gene: TRBV18; CDR3aa: CASSPASQRSGNTIYF
j_gene: TRBJ2-5; v_gene: TRBV5-1; CDR3aa: CASSQTPPGLAGLLETQYF
j_gene: TRBJ2-2; v_gene: TRBV6-5; CDR3aa: CASRIAGSVGELFF
j_gene: TRBJ2-7; v_gene: TRBV5-6; CDR3aa: CASLRSGSHSYEQYF
j_gene: TRBJ2-2; v_gene: TRBV11-3; CDR3aa: CASSSRVSGELFF
j_gene: TRBJ2-7; v_gene: TRBV5-1; CDR3aa: CASSLDLGHYEQYF
j_gene: TRBJ2-5; v_gene: TRBV29-1; CDR3aa: CSVGERGGIETQYF
j_gene: TRBJ2-7; v_gene: TRBV9; CDR3aa: CASSAGGLAGAYEQYF
j_gene: TRBJ1-1; v_gene: TRBV6-5; CDR3aa: CASKGQGVTEAFF
j_gene: TRBJ1-5; v_gene: TRBV6-6; CDR3aa: CASSYGGAQHF
j_gene: TRBJ2-3; v_gene: TRBV27; CDR3aa: CASSLTSGNTDTQYF
j_gene: TRBJ1-2; v_gene: TRBV28; CDR3aa: CASSSPGYGYTF
j_gene: TRBJ1-5; v_gene: TRBV28; CDR3aa: CASRNPGGNQPQHF
j_gene: TRBJ1-5; v_gene: TRBV27; CDR3aa: CASSQGTGRNQPQHF
j_gene: TRBJ2-3; v_gene: TRBV9; CDR3aa: CASSVGGTQYF
j_gene: TRBJ1-2; v_gene: TRBV15; CDR3aa: CATSRGGQNYGYTF
j_gene: TRBJ2-1; v_gene: TRBV5-1; CDR3aa: CASSPRTGGEYNEQFF
j_gene: TRBJ2-5; v_gene: TRBV29-1; CDR3aa: CSVRRGPEETQYF
j_gene: TRBJ2-7; v_gene: TRBV4-1; CDR3aa: CASSQAPQGAREQYF
j_gene: TRBJ2-5; v_gene: TRBV11-2; CDR3aa: CASSLGGRGHFETQYF
j_gene: TRBJ2-7; v_gene: TRBV10-1; CDR3aa: CASSTGLATQQYF
j_gene: TRBJ2-3; v_gene: TRBV5-4; CDR3aa: CASSQQYF
j_gene: TRBJ2-6; v_gene: TRBV6-5; CDR3aa: CASTSSGANVLTF
j_gene: TRBJ1-3; v_gene: TRBV7-9; CDR3aa: CASTPGGTGNTIYF
j_gene: TRBJ2-5; v_gene: TRBV6-6; CDR3aa: CASRSQGVEETQYF
j_gene: TRBJ1-5; v_gene: TRBV5-5; CDR3aa: CASSGTGRGNQPQHF
j_gene: TRBJ1-2; v_gene: TRBV19; CDR3aa: CASSMEVGNYGYTF
j_gene: TRBJ1-1; v_gene: TRBV21-1; CDR3aa: CARGSGRGLMNTEAFF
j_gene: TRBJ2-1; v_gene: TRBV19; CDR3aa: CASSTQGPNEQFF
j_gene: TRBJ2-2; v_gene: TRBV3-1/TRBV3-2; CDR3aa: CASSLTSGSFIGELFF
j_gene: TRBJ1-2; v_gene: TRBV4-1; CDR3aa: CASSQDPTGGYGYTF
j_gene: TRBJ1-2; v_gene: TRBV2; CDR3aa: CASSEEGYTF
j_gene: TRBJ2-7; v_gene: TRBV7-6; CDR3aa: CASSETSGGPYEQYF
j_gene: TRBJ2-1; v_gene: TRBV7-6; CDR3aa: CASSSGTSVYNEQFF
j_gene: TRBJ1-1; v_gene: TRBV15; CDR3aa: CATSRDFQGAFF
j_gene: TRBJ2-2; v_gene: TRBV18; CDR3aa: CASSPGNQNTGELFF
j_gene: TRBJ2-1; v_gene: TRBV5-1; CDR3aa: CASSLDNADNEQFF